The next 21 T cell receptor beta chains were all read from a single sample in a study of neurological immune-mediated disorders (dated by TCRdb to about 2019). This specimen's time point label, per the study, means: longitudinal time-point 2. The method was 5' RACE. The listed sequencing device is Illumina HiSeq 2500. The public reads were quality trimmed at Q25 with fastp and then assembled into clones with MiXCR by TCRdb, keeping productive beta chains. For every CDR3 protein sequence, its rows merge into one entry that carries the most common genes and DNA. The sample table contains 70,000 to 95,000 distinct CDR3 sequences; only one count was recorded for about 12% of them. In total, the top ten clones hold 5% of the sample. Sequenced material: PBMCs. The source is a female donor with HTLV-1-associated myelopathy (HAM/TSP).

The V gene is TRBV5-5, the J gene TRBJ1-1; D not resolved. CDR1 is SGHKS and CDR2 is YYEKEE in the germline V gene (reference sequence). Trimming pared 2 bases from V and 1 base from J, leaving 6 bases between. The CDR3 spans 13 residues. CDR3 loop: CASSFGSNTEAFF. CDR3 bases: TGTGCCAGCAGCTTTGGCTCGAACACTGAAGCTTTCTTT.

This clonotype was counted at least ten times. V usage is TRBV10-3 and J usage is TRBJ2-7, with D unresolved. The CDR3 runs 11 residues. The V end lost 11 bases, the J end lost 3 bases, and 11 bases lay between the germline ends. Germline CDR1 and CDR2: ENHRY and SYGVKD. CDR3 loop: CAAQANYEQYF. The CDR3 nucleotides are TGTGCCGCCCAAGCGAACTACGAGCAGTACTTC.

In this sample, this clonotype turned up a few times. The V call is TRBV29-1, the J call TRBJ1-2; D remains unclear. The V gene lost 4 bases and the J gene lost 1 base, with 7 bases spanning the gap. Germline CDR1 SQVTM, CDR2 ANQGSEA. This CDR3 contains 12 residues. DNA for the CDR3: TGCAGCGTTGTATCGGGTAACTATGGCTACACCTTC. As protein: CSVVSGNYGYTF.

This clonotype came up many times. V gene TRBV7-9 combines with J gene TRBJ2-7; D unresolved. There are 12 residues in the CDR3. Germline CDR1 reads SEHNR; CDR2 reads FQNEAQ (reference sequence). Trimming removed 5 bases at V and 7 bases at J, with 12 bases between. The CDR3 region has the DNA TGTGCCAGCAGCCTACCCTTCAGGGAGCAGTACTTC. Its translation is CASSLPFREQYF.

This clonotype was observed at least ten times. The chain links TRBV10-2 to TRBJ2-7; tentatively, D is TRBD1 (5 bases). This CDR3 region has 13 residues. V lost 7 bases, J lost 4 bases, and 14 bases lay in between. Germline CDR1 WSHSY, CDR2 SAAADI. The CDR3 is CASKVGVGYEQYF. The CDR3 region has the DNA TGCGCCAGCAAGGTAGGGGTCGGGTACGAGCAGTACTTC.

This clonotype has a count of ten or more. CDR3: CASIPDRENEQYF. The CDR3 DNA follows: TGTGCCAGCATCCCGGACAGGGAAAACGAGCAGTACTTC. The chain carries TRBV7-9 and TRBJ2-7; 8 bases align to TRBD1. CDR3 length: 13 amino acids. With 7 bases clipped from V and 5 bases from J, the junction kept 7 bases outside the gene matches. Germline V gives CDR1 SEHNR, CDR2 FQNEAQ (reference sequence).

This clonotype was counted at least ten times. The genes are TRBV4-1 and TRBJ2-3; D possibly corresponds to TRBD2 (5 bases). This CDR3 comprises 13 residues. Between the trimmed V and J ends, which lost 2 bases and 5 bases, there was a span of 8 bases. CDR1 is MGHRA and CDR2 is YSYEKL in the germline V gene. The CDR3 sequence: CASSQSREDTQYF. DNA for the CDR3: TGCGCCAGCAGCCAATCGAGGGAAGATACGCAGTATTTT.

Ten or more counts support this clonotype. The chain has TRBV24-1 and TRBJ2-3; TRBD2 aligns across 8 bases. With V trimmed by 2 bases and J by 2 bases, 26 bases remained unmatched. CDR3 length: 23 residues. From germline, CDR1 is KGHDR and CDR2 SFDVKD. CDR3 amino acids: CATSDSPSSPAAGGGGLTDTQYF. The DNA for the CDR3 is TGTGCCACCAGTGATTCCCCGAGTAGTCCGGCGGCGGGGGGCGGGGGGCTCACAGATACGCAGTATTTT.

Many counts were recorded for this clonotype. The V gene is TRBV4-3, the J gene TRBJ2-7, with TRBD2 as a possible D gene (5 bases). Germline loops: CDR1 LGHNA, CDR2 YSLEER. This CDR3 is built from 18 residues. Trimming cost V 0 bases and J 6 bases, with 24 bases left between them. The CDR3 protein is CASSQDVVASYPTGEQYF. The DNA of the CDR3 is TGCGCCAGCAGCCAAGATGTTGTAGCGAGCTACCCAACGGGCGAGCAGTACTTC.

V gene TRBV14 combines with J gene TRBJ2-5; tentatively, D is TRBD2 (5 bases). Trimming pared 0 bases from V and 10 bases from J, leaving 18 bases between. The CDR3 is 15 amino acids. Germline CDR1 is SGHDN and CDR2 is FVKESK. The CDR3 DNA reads TGTGCCAGCAGCCAAGATCGGGTAGCTGGGAGTTGCCAGTACTTC. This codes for CASSQDRVAGSCQYF.

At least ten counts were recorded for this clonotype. Here the CDR3 DNA reads TGTGCCAGCAGCCAGGGAGAGAACTATGGCTACACCTTC. Translating it yields CASSQGENYGYTF. The chain carries TRBV4-2 and TRBJ1-2, with D unclear. The germline V gene has CDR1 LGHNA and CDR2 YNFKEQ. V gave up 3 bases and J gave up 2 bases, with 7 bases separating them. The CDR3 is made up of 13 amino acids.

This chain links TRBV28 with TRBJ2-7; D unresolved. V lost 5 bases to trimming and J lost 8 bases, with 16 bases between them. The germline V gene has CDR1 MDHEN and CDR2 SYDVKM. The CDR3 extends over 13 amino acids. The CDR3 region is CASSHPRASKQYF. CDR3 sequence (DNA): TGTGCCAGCAGTCACCCCCGGGCCAGTAAGCAGTACTTC.

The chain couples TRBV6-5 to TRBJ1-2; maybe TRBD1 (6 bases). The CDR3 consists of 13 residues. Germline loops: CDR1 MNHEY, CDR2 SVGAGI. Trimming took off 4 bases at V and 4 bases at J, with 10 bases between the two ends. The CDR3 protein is CASSSLQGYGYTF. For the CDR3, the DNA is TGTGCCAGCAGTTCCCTACAGGGCTATGGCTACACCTTC.

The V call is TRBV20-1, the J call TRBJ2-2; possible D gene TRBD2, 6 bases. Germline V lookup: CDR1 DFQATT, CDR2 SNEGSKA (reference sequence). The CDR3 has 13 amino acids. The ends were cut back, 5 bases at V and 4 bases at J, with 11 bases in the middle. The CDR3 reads CSARRDFTGELFF. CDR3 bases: TGCAGTGCTCGGCGGGATTTCACCGGGGAGCTGTTTTTT.

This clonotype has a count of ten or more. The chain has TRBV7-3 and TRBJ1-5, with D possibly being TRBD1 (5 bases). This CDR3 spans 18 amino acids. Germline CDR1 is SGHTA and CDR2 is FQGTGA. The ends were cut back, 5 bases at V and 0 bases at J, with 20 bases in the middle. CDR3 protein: CASSPKFHRIISNQPQHF. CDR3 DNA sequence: TGTGCCAGCAGCCCTAAATTTCACAGGATCATTAGCAATCAGCCCCAGCATTTT.

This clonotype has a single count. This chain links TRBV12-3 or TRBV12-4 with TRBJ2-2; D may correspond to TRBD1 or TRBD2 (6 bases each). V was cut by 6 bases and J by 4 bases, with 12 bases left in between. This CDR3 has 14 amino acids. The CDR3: CASRRDTSTGELFF. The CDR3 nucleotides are TGTGCCAGCAGGCGGGACACCTCCACCGGGGAGCTGTTTTTT.

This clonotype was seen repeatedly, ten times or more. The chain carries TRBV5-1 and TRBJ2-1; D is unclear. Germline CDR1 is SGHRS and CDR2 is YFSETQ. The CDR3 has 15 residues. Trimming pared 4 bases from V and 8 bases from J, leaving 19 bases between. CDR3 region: CASSRSGRSQDEQFF. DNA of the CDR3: TGCGCCAGCAGCCGGTCGGGCCGGAGCCAGGATGAGCAGTTCTTC.

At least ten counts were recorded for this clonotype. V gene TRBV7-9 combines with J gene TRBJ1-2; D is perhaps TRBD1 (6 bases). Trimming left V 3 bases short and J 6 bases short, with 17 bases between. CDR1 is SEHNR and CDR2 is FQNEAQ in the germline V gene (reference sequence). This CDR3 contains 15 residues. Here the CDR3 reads CASSFGEGGADGYTF. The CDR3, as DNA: TGTGCCAGCAGCTTTGGTGAAGGGGGTGCCGATGGCTACACCTTC. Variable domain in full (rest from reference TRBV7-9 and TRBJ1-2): DTGVSQNPRHKITKRGQNVTFRCDPISEHNRLYWYRQTLGQGPEFLTYFQNEAQLEKSRLLSDRFSAERPKGSFSTLEIQRTEQGDSAMYLCASSFGEGGADGYTFGSGTRLTVV.

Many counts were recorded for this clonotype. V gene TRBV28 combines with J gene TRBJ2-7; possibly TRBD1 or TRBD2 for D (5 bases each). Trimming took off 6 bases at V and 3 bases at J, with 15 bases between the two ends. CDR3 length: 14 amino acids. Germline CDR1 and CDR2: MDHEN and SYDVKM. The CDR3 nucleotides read TGTGCCAGCAGGACAGCCGCGAGGGACTACGAGCAGTACTTC. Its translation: CASRTAARDYEQYF.

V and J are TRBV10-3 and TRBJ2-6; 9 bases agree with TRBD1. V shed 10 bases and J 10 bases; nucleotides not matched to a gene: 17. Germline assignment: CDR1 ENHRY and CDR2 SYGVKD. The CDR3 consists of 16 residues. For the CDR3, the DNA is TGTGCCACACGACAGGGGGAATACTCTGGGACAAACGTCCTGACTTTC. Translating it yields CATRQGEYSGTNVLTF.

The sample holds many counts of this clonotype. The CDR3 reads CASSYGTGDNYGYTF. The CDR3 DNA reads TGCGCCAGCAGCTACGGGACAGGGGATAACTATGGCTACACCTTC. The V gene is TRBV5-1, the J gene TRBJ1-2, with 10 bases lining up with TRBD1. CDR1 and CDR2 (germline): SGHRS, YFSETQ. Unmatched junction bases numbered 3, after V lost 3 bases and J lost 1 base. The CDR3 spans 15 residues.